This T cell receptor beta chain was sequenced in a study of vaccination effects on CD4 cells after COVID-19. General study results and limits: In vaccinees who were healthy, merely 1 out of 255 vaccine-induced clones cross-reacted with common cold coronaviruses.

Within the ViraFEST assay, antigen-specific CD4+ T cells underwent expansion with viral peptide pools prior to sequencing. The culture ran for around nine days before CD4+ T cells were isolated. Repertoires were generated with immunoSEQ multiplex PCR, while TCRdb's copy carries only in-frame clones and drops some. Here the sample spans 30,000 to 35,000 clones, roughly 63% being singletons. The CDR3 spans 13 residues. The V end lost 0 bases, the J end lost 8 bases, and 11 bases lay between the germline ends. Germline V lookup: CDR1 SGHNT, CDR2 YYREEE (reference sequence). Comments on this clone: No antigen is known for it.

Sequences were derived from CD4+ T cells from PBMCs cultured with HCoV-229E spike peptides, sampled before COVID-19 vaccination. The source of this sequence is a human donor who received a COVID-19 vaccine. The gene calls are TRBV5-4 and TRBJ1-2, with D maybe TRBD1 (6 bases). The CDR3 coding sequence is TGTGCCAGCAGCTTGGGGCTTCAGGGGGGCTACACCTTC. It is translated as CASSLGLQGGYTF.